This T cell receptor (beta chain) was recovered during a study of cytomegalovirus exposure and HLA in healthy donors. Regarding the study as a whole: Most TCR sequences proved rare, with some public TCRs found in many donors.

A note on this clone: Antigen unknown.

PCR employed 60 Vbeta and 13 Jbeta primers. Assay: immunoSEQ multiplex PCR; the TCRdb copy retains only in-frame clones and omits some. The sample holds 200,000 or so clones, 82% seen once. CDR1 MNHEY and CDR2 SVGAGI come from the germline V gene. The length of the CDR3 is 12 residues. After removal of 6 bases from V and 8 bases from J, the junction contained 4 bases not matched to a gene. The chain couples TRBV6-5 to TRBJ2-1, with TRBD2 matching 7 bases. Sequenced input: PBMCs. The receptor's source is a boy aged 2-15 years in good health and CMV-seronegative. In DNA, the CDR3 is TGTGCCAGCAGCCAGAGCGGGGATGAGCAGTTCTTC. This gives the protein CASSQSGDEQFF.